Each of the 5 T cell receptor beta chains below was sequenced from the same sample in a study of T cell responses to AZD1222 COVID-19 vaccine. The assay was immunoSEQ multiplex PCR, and TCRdb's table has in-frame clones only and misses some. The repertoire includes about 180,000 clones, around nine tenths of them detected once, and 0.45% to 0.55% sits in the top ten. The starting material was peripheral blood, obtained on day 0 of AZD1222 vaccination. These receptors originate from an adult in good health.

The chain joins TRBV18 to TRBJ1-1; D is perhaps TRBD1 (6 bases). The CDR3 sequence is 15 residues long. Trimming shortened V by 3 bases and J by 1 base, and 12 bases separated the two germline ends. Germline V gives CDR1 KGHSH, CDR2 LQKENI. The CDR3 bases are TGTGCCAGCTCACCGCGGACAGTCGAGAACACTGAAGCTTTCTTT. It is translated as CASSPRTVENTEAFF.

This clone was seen only a few times. The gene calls are TRBV19 and TRBJ2-1; 7 bases fit TRBD2. This CDR3 is 15 amino acids long. The germline gives CDR1 LNHDA, CDR2 SQIVND (reference sequence). V lost 8 bases, J lost 2 bases, and 9 bases stayed unmatched. This CDR3 reads CASSDTGGTYNEQFF. The CDR3 nucleotides are TGTGCCAGTTCGGATACGGGAGGCACCTACAATGAGCAGTTCTTC.

The V gene is TRBV25-1, the J gene TRBJ2-4; D remains ambiguous. V was shortened by 3 bases and J by 4 bases, with 10 bases between the two germline ends. Germline V CDR1 and CDR2: MGHDK, SYGVNS. This CDR3 has 14 residues. This CDR3 reads CASSESGQKNIQYF. For the CDR3, the DNA is TGTGCCAGCAGTGAGAGTGGGCAGAAAAACATTCAGTACTTC.

The V call is TRBV7-2, the J call TRBJ1-4; D may be TRBD1 (5 bases). The CDR3 is made up of 14 amino acids. Germline CDR1 reads SGHTA; CDR2 reads FQGNSA. V was clipped by 5 bases and J by 7 bases, with 14 bases between them. In DNA, the CDR3 is TGTGCCAGCAGCCCCAGACAGCGGGGTGAAAAACTGTTTTTT. Encoded protein: CASSPRQRGEKLFF.

The V and J genes are TRBV6-5 and TRBJ1-1; 7 bases agree with TRBD1. The junction had 11 bases not matched to a gene; V was cut back by 6 bases and J by 4 bases. The CDR3 consists of 15 residues. Germline V gene data show CDR1 as MNHEY and CDR2 as SVGAGI. CDR3 DNA sequence: TGTGCCAGCAGCGGTAGTCCGACAGGGTTCACTGAAGCTTTCTTT. Protein product: CASSGSPTGFTEAFF.